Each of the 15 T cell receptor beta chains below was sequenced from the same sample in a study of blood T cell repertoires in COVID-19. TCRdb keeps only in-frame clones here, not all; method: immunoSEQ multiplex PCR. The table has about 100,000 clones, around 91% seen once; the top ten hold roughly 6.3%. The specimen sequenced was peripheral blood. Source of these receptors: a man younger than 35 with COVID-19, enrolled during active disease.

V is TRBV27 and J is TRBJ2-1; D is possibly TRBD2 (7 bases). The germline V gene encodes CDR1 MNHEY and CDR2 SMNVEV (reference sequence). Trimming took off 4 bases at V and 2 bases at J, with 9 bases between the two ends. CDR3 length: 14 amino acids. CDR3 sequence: CASSYGGPYNEQFF. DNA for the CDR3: TGTGCCAGCAGTTACGGGGGGCCCTACAATGAGCAGTTCTTC.

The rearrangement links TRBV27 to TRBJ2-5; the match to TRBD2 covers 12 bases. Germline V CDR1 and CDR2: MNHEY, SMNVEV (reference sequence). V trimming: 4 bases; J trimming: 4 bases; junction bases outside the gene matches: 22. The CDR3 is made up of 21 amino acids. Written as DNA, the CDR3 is TGTGCCAGCAGTTCCCTCCCGGGACAAGGGACTAGCGGGTTAGGAGGAGAGACCCAGTACTTC. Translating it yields CASSSLPGQGTSGLGGETQYF.

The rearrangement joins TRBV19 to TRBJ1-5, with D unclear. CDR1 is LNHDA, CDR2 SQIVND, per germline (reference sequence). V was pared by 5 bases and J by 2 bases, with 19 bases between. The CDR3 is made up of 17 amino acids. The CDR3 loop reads CASSSRGSRWGNQPQHF. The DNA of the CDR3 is TGTGCCAGTAGTTCGAGAGGCTCCAGATGGGGCAATCAGCCCCAGCATTTT.

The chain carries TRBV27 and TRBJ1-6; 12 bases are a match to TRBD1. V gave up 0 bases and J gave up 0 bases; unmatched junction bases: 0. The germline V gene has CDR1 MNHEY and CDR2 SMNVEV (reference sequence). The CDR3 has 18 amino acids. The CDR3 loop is CASSLSGQGASYNSPLHF. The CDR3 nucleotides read TGTGCCAGCAGTTTATCGGGACAGGGGGCCTCCTATAATTCACCCCTCCACTTT.

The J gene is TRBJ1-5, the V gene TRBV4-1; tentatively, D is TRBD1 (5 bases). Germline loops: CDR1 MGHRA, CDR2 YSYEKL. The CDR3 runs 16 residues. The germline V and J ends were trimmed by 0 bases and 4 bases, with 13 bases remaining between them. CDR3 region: CASSQDSTVPNQPQHF. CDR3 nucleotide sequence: TGCGCCAGCAGCCAAGATTCGACAGTCCCGAATCAGCCCCAGCATTTT.

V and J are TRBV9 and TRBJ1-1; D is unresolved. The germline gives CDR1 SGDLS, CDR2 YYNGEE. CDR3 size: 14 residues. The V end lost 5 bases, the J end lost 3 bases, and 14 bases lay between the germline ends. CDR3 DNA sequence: TGTGCCAGCAGTGGGGTTTTCGGGGACACTGAAGCTTTCTTT. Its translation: CASSGVFGDTEAFF.

The CDR3 is CASSLPLRGVRGELFF. Written as DNA, the CDR3 is TGTGCCAGCAGCTTACCCCTACGGGGGGTACGCGGGGAGCTGTTTTTT. The genes are TRBV7-8 and TRBJ2-2, with TRBD2 matching 7 bases. V lost 2 bases to trimming and J lost 7 bases; unmatched junction nucleotides: 10. Germline loops: CDR1 SGHVS, CDR2 FQNEAQ. The CDR3 spans 16 residues.

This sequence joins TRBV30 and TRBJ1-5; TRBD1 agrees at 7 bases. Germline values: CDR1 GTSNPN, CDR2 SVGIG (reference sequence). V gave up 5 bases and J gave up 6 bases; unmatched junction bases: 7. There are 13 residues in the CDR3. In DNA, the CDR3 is TGTGCCTGGCGTGACAGGGACGGTCAGCCCCAGCATTTT. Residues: CAWRDRDGQPQHF.

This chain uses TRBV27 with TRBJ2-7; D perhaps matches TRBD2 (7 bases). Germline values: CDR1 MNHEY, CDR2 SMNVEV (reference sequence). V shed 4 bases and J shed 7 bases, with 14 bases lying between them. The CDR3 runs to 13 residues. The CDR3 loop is CASSWGGRGEQYF. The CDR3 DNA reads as TGTGCCAGCAGTTGGGGAGGGAGGGGGGAGCAGTACTTC.

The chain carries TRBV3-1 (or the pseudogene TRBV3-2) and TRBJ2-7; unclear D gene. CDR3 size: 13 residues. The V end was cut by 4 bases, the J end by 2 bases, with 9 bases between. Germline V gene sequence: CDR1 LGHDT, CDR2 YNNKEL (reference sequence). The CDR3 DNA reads TGTGCCAGCAGCCCAGGCGCTACCTACGAGCAGTACTTC. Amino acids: CASSPGATYEQYF.

The CDR3 reads CASSPDRVSYEQYF. As DNA, the CDR3 is TGTGCCAGCAGCCCGGACAGGGTCTCCTACGAGCAGTACTTC. The V and J genes are TRBV27 and TRBJ2-7; 8 bases are shared with TRBD1. The CDR3 sequence is 14 residues long. Losses at the gene ends were 6 bases for V and 0 bases for J; bases not matched to a gene: 4. The V gene's germline CDR1 is MNHEY and CDR2 SMNVEV (reference sequence).

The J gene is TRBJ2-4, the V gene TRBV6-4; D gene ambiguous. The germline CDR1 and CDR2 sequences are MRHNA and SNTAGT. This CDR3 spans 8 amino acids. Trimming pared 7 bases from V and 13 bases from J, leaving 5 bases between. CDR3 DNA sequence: TGTGCCAGCATATTACAGTACTTC. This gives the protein CASILQYF.

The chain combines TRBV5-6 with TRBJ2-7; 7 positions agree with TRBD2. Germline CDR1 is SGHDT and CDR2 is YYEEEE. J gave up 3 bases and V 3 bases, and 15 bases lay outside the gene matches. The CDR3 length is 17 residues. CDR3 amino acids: CASSWGGFRHGRYEQYF. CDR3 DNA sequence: TGTGCCAGCAGCTGGGGAGGGTTTAGACACGGCCGCTACGAGCAGTACTTC.

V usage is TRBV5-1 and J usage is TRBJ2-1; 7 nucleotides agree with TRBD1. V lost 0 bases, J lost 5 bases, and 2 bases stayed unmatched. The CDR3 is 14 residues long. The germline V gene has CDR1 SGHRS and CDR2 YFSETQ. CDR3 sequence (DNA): TGCGCCAGCAGCTTGGGGGGACAGAACAATGAGCAGTTCTTC. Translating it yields CASSLGGQNNEQFF.

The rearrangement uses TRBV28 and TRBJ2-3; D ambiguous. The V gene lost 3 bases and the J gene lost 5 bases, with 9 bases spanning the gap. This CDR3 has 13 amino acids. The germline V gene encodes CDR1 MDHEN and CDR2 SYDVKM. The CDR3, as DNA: TGTGCCAGCAGTTTGGAGCCCGTAGATACGCAGTATTTT. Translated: CASSLEPVDTQYF.